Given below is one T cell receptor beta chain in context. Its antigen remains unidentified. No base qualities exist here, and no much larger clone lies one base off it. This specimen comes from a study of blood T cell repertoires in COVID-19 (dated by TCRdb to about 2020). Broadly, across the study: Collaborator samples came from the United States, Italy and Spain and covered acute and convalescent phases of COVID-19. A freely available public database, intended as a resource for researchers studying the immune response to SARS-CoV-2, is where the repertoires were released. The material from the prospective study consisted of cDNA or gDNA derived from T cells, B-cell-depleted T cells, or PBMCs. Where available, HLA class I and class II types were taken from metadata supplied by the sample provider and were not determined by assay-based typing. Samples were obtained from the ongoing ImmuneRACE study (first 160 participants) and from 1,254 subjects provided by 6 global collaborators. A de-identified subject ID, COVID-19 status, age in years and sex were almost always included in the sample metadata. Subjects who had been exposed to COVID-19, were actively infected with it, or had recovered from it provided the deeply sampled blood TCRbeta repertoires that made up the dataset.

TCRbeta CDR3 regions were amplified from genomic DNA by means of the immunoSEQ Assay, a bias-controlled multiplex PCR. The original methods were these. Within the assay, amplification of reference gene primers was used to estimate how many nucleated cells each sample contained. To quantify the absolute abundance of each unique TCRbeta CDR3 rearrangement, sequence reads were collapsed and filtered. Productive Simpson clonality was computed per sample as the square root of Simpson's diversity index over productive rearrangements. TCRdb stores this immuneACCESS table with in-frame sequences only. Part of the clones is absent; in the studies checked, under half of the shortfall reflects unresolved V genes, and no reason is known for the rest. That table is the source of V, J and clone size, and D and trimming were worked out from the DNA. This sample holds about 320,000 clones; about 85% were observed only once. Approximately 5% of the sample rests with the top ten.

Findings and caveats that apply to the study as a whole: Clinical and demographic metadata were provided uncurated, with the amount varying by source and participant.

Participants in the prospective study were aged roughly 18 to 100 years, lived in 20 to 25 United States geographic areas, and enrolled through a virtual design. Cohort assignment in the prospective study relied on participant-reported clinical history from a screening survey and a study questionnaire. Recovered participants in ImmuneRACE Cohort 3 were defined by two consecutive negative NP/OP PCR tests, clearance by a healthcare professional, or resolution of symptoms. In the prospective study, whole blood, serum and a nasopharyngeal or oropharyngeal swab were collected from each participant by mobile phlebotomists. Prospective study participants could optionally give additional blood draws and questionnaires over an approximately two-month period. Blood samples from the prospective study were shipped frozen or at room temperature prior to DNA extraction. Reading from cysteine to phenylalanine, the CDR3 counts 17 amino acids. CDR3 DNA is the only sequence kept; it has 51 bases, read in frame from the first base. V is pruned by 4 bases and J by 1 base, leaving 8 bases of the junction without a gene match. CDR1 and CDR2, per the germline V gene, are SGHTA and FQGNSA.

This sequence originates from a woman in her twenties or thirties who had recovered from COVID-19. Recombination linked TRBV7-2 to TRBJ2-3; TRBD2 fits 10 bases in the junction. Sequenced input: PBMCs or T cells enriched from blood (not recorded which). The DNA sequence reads TGTGCCAGCAGCTCAGACGTTGGACTAGCGGGCACAGATACGCAGTATTTT. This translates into CASSSDVGLAGTDTQYF. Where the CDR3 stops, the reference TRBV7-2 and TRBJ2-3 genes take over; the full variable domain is GAGVSQSPSNKVTEKGKDVELRCDPISGHTALYWYRQSLGQGLEFLIYFQGNSAPDKSGLPSDRFSAERTGGSVSTLTIQRTQQEDSAVYLCASSSDVGLAGTDTQYFGPGTRLTVL.